These 13 T cell receptor beta chains were sequenced from one sample in a study of Ad26.COV2.S vaccination and SARS-CoV-2 variants. Stated treatment: about 20 received Ad26.COV2.S at low or high dose, single or two shots; roughly five received placebo; per-sample allocation not given. After the first vaccine or placebo injection, samples were drawn on day 63. Assay used: immunoSEQ multiplex PCR; TCRdb lists only in-frame clones, some missing. The repertoire consists of about 350,000 clones, with less than 90% occurring once and the leading ten covering roughly 10%. Material: peripheral blood, obtained in a trial of Ad26.COV2.S vaccine versus placebo. The receptors stem from a person aged 18-65 years who received the Ad26.COV2.S COVID-19 vaccine or a placebo.

The chain combines TRBV5-1 with TRBJ2-7; D might be TRBD2 (6 bases). V was shortened by 0 bases and J by 3 bases, with 13 bases between the two germline ends. Per germline, CDR1 SGHRS and CDR2 YFSETQ. The CDR3 totals 15 residues. CDR3 residues: CASSLAGGAGYEQYF. The DNA for the CDR3 is TGCGCCAGCAGCTTGGCCGGGGGAGCGGGCTACGAGCAGTACTTC.

The chain has TRBV19 and TRBJ2-1; the D gene is possibly TRBD1 (6 bases). The CDR3 totals 16 residues. Trimming left V 6 bases short and J 7 bases short, with 22 bases between. The germline V gene encodes CDR1 LNHDA and CDR2 SQIVND (reference sequence). CDR3 sequence reads: CASSPLQGQGINEQFF. The DNA for the CDR3 is TGTGCCAGTAGCCCTCTGCAAGGGCAGGGGATAAATGAGCAGTTCTTC.

This clone was observed once. The V and J genes are TRBV5-1 and TRBJ2-1, with 13 positions matching TRBD2. There are 16 residues in the CDR3. The J segment lost 1 base and the V segment lost 3 bases, leaving 1 base of the junction unmatched. Germline V lookup: CDR1 SGHRS, CDR2 YFSETQ. The CDR3 region is CASSSGLAGSYNEQFF. The CDR3 DNA is TGCGCCAGCAGCTCGGGACTAGCGGGGTCCTACAATGAGCAGTTCTTC.

The chain carries TRBV28 and TRBJ2-2; 10 bases fit TRBD2. The CDR3 covers 14 residues. Germline V gene lookup returns CDR1 MDHEN and CDR2 SYDVKM. The J segment lost 6 bases and the V segment lost 6 bases, leaving 4 bases of the junction unmatched. For the CDR3, the DNA is TGTGCCAGCAGGGCTAGCGGGAGTGCCGGGGAGCTGTTTTTT. Amino acids: CASRASGSAGELFF.

The rearrangement joins TRBV14 to TRBJ2-7, with a tentative D call TRBD1 (5 bases). With 4 bases removed from V and 1 base from J, the gap between germline ends came to 8 bases. This CDR3 comprises 13 residues. Looked up from germline, CDR1 is SGHDN and CDR2 is FVKESK. For the CDR3, the DNA is TGTGCCAGCAGCCGTCAGGGATCCTACGAGCAGTACTTC. Amino acid sequence: CASSRQGSYEQYF. Combining the CDR3 with reference TRBV14 and TRBJ2-7 gives the whole variable domain EAGVTQFPSHSVIEKGQTVTLRCDPISGHDNLYWYRRVMGKEIKFLLHFVKESKQDESGMPNNRFLAERTGGTYSTLKVQPAELEDSGVYFCASSRQGSYEQYFGPGTRLTVT.

V and J are TRBV18 and TRBJ2-1; 9 bases align to TRBD1. The CDR3 has 14 residues. Germline V gives CDR1 KGHSH, CDR2 LQKENI. Unmatched junction bases numbered 3, after V lost 2 bases and J lost 7 bases. In DNA form, the CDR3 reads TGTGCCAGCTCACCAGGGACAGGGCGTAATGAGCAGTTCTTC. Residues: CASSPGTGRNEQFF.

The chain couples TRBV29-1 to TRBJ2-5; no reliable D call. Trimming took 4 bases from V and 5 from J, leaving 14 bases between them. Germline V lookup: CDR1 SQVTM, CDR2 ANQGSEA. This CDR3 region has 13 residues. In DNA, the CDR3 is TGCAGCGTTGCTCGCCCTCTGGGGGAGACCCAGTACTTC. Translating it yields CSVARPLGETQYF.

The V and J genes are TRBV11-2 and TRBJ1-3, with 8 positions matching TRBD1. The CDR3 is 16 residues long. Trimming at V came to 7 bases and at J to 3 bases, leaving 11 bases not matched to a gene. Germline V gives CDR1 SGHAT, CDR2 FQNNGV. The CDR3 nucleotides read TGTGCCAGCACCCGAGAACAGGGGGTTGGTGGAAACACCATATATTTT. Translated, it gives CASTREQGVGGNTIYF.

This chain links TRBV5-1 with TRBJ2-3; the D gene is possibly TRBD2 (6 bases). The CDR3 covers 15 residues. The V end lost 1 base, the J end lost 2 bases, and 11 bases lay between the germline ends. CDR1 is SGHRS and CDR2 is YFSETQ in the germline V gene. CDR3 amino acids: CASSLPGLLTDTQYF. In DNA, the CDR3 is TGCGCCAGCAGCTTGCCTGGACTACTCACAGATACGCAGTATTTT.

J is TRBJ1-4 and V is TRBV4-1; D is undetermined. The V gene's germline CDR1 is MGHRA and CDR2 YSYEKL. V shed 3 bases and J shed 14 bases, with 10 bases lying between them. This CDR3 region has 11 residues. The DNA for the CDR3 is TGCGCCAGCAGCCATAACAGCTTGCTGTTTTTT. It encodes CASSHNSLLFF.

The chain combines TRBV2 with TRBJ1-1; no clear D gene. Germline V CDR1 and CDR2: SNHLY, FYNNEI. V was pared by 3 bases and J by 4 bases, with 9 bases between. This CDR3 has 13 amino acids. The CDR3 protein is CASSERGGTEAFF. The CDR3 DNA is TGTGCCAGCAGTGAGCGGGGAGGCACTGAAGCTTTCTTT.

V is TRBV28 and J is TRBJ1-1, with D tentatively TRBD1 (5 bases). The CDR3 spans 14 residues. V was cut by 3 bases and J by 1 base, with 9 bases left in between. The germline gives CDR1 MDHEN, CDR2 SYDVKM. CDR3 sequence (DNA): TGTGCCAGCAGTTTGGTGGGGCAGAACACTGAAGCTTTCTTT. Translated: CASSLVGQNTEAFF.

The rearrangement joins TRBV19 to TRBJ2-6; no clear D gene. Germline values: CDR1 LNHDA, CDR2 SQIVND (reference sequence). The CDR3 is 16 amino acids. The V end lost 4 bases, the J end lost 0 bases, and 10 bases lay between the germline ends. For the CDR3, the DNA is TGTGCCAGTAGTAGGCAGGCCAGCTCTGGGGCCAACGTCCTGACTTTC. Translation gives CASSRQASSGANVLTF.